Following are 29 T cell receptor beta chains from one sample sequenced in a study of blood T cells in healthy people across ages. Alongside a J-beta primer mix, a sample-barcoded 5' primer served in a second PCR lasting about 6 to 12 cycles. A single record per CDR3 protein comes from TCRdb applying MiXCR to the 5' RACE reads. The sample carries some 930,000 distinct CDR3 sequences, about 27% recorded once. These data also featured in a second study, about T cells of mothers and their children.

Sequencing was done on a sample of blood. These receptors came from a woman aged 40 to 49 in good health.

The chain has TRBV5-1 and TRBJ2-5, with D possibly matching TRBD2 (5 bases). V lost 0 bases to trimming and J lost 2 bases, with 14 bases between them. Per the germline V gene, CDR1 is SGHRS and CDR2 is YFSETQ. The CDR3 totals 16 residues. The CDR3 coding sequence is TGCGCCAGCAGCTTGGCATCGGACGGGGTACAAGAGACCCAGTACTTC. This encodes CASSLASDGVQETQYF. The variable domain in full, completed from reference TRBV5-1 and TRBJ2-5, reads KAGVTQTPRYLIKTRGQQVTLSCSPISGHRSVSWYQQTPGQGLQFLFEYFSETQRNKGNFPGRFSGRQFSNSRSEMNVSTLELGDSALYLCASSLASDGVQETQYFGPGTRLLVL.

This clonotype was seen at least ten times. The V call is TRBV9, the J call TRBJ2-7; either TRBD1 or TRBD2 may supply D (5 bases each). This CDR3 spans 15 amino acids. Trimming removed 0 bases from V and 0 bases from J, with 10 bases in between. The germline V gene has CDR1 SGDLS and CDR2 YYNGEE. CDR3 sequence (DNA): TGTGCCAGCAGCGTAGATGGGGGAAGCTCCTACGAGCAGTACTTC. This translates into CASSVDGGSSYEQYF.

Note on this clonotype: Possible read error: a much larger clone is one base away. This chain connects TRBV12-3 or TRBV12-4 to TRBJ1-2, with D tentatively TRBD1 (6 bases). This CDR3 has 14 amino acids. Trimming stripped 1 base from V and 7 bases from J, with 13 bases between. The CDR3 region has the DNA TGTGCCAGCAGTTTAGTCAGGGGAAGGGGTGGCTACACCTTC. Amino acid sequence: CASSLVRGRGGYTF.

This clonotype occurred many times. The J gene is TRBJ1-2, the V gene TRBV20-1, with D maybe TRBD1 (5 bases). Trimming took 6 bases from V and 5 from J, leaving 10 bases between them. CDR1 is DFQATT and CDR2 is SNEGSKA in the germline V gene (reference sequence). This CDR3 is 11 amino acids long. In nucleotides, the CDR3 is TGCAGTGCGGGGACTTTTTATGGCTACACCTTC. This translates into CSAGTFYGYTF.

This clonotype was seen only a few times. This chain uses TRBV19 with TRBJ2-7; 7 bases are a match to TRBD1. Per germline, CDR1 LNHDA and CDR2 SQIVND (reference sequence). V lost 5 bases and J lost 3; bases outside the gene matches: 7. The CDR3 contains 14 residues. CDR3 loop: CASSHRQGNYEQYF. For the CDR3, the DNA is TGTGCCAGTAGTCACAGACAGGGAAACTACGAGCAGTACTTC.

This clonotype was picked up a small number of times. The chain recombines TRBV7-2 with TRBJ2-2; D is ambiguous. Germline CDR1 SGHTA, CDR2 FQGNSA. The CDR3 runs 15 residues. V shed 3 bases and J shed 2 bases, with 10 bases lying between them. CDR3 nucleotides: TGTGCCAGCAGCTTTTCACAGCAAAACACCGGGGAGCTGTTTTTT. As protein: CASSFSQQNTGELFF.

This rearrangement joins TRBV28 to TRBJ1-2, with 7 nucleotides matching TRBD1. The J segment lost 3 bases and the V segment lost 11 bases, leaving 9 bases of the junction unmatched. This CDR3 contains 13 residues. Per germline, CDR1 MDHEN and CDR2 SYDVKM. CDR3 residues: CAVATGRDYGYTF. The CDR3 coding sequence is TGTGCCGTTGCGACAGGGAGGGACTATGGCTACACCTTC.

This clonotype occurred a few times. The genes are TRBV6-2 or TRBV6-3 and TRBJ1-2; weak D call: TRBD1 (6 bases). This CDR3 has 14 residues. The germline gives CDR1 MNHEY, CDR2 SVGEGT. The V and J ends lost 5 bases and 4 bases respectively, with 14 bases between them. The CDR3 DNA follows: TGTGCCAGCAGTCAAAAACCGGACAGCTATGGCTACACCTTC. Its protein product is CASSQKPDSYGYTF.

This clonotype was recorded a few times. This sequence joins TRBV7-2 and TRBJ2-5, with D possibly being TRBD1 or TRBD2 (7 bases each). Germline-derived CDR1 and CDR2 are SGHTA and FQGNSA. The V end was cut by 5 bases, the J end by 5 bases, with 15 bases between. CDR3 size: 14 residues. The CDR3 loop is CASSLNRGGETQYF. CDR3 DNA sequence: TGTGCCAGCAGCCTAAACAGGGGAGGGGAGACCCAGTACTTC.

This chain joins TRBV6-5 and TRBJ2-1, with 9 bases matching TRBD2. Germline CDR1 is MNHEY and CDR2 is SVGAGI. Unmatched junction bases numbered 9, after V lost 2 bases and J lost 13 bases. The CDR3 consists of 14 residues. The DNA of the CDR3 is TGTGCCAGCAGTTACCTGGCTAGCGGGAAGACCCAGTTCTTC. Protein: CASSYLASGKTQFF.

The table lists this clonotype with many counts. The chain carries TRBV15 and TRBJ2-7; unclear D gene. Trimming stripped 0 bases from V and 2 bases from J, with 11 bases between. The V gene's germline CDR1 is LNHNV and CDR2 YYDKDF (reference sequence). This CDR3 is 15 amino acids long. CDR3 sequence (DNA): TGTGCCACCAGCAGAGAGGGCAGCGACGCCTACGAGCAGTACTTC. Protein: CATSREGSDAYEQYF.

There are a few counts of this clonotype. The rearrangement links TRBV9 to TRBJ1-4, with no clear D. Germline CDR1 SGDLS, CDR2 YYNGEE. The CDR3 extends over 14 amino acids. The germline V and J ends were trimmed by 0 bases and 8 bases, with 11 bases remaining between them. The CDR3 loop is CASSVDPTGEKLFF. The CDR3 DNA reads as TGTGCCAGCAGCGTAGATCCCACTGGGGAAAAACTGTTTTTT.

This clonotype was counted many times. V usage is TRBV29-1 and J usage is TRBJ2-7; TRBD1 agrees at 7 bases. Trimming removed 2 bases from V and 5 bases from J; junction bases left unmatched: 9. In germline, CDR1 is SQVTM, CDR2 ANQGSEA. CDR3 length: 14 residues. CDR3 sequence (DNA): TGCAGCGTTGAAACAGGGGAAAGAAGCGACGAGCAGTACTTC. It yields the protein CSVETGERSDEQYF.

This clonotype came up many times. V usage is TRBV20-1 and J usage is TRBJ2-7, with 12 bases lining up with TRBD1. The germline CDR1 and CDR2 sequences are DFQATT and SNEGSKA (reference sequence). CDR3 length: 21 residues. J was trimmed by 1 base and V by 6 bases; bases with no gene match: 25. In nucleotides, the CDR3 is TGCAGTGCCCCTATCCAGCCCCCGGGACAGGGGGCCCCACGCCCATCCTACGAGCAGTACTTC. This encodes CSAPIQPPGQGAPRPSYEQYF.

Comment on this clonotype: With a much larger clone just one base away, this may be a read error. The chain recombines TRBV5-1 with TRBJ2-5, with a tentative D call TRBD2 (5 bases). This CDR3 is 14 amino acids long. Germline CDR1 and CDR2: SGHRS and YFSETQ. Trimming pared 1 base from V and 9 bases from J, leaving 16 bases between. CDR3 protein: CASSLPDHKEAQYF. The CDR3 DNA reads TGCGCCAGCAGCTTGCCGGATCATAAGGAGGCCCAGTACTTC.

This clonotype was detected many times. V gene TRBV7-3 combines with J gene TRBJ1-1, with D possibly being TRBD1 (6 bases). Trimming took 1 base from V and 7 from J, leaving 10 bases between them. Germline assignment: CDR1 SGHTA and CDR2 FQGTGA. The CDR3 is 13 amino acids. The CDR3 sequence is CASSLIQGGEAFF. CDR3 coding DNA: TGTGCCAGCAGCTTAATACAGGGAGGTGAAGCTTTCTTT. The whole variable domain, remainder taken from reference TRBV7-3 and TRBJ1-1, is GAGVSQTPSNKVTEKGKYVELRCDPISGHTALYWYRQSLGQGPEFLIYFQGTGAADDSGLPNDRFFAVRPEGSVSTLKIQRTERGDSAVYLCASSLIQGGEAFFGQGTRLTVV.

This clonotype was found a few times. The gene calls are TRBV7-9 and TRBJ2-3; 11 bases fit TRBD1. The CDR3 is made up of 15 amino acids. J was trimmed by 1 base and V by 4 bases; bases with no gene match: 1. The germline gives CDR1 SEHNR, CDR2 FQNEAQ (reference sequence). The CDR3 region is CASSWGQGGTDTQYF. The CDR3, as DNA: TGTGCCAGCAGCTGGGGACAGGGGGGCACAGATACGCAGTATTTT.

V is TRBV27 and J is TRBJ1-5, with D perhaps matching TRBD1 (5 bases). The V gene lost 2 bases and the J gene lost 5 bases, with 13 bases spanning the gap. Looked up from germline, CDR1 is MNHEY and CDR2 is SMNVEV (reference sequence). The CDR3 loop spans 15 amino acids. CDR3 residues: CASSLLGREDQPQHF. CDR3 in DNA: TGTGCCAGCAGTTTACTAGGCAGGGAGGATCAGCCCCAGCATTTT.

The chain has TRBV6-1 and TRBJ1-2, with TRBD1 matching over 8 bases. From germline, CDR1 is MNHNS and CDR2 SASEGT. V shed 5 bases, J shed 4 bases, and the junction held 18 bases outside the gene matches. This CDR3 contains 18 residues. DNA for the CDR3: TGTGCCAGCAGTCCCTTCTGGGGGTCAGGGGGCTTCGGCTATGGCTACACCTTC. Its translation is CASSPFWGSGGFGYGYTF.

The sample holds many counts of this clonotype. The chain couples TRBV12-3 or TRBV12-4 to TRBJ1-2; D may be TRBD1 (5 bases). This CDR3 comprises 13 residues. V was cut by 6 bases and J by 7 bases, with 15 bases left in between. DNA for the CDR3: TGTGCCAGCAGATACCGGGACGTAACTGGCTACACCTTC. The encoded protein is CASRYRDVTGYTF.

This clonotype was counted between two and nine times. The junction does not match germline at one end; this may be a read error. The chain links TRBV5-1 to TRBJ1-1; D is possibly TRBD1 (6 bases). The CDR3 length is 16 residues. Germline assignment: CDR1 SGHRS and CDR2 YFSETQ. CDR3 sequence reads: CTSSLIPGQMNTEAFF. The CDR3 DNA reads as TGCACCAGCAGCTTGATTCCGGGACAAATGAACACTGAAGCTTTCTTT.

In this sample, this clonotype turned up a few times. In nucleotides, the CDR3 is TGTGCCAGCAGTTTAGGCAGGGAAGATGCCTACGAGCAGTACTTC. Protein sequence: CASSLGREDAYEQYF. The V call is TRBV28, the J call TRBJ2-7; perhaps TRBD1 as D (5 bases). The V gene's germline CDR1 is MDHEN and CDR2 SYDVKM. The CDR3 runs to 15 residues. V was cut by 2 bases and J by 2 bases, with 13 bases left in between.

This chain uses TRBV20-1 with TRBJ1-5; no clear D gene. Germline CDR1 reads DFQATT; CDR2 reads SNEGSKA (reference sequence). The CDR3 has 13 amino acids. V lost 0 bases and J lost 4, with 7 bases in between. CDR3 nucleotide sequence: TGCAGTGCTAGAGATGAGAGTAATCAGCCCCAGCATTTT. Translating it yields CSARDESNQPQHF.

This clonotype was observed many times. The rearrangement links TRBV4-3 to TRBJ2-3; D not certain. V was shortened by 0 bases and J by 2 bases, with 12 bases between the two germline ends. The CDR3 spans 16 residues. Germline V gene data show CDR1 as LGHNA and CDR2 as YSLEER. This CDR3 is CASSQETELITDTQYF. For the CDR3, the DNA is TGCGCCAGCAGCCAAGAAACTGAACTAATCACAGATACGCAGTATTTT.

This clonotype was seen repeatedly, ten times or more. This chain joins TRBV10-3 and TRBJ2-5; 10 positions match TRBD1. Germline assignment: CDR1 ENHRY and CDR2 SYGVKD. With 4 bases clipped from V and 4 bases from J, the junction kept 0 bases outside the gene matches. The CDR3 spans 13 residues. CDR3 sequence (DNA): TGTGCCATCAGTGGGGACAGGGGAGAGACCCAGTACTTC. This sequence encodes CAISGDRGETQYF.

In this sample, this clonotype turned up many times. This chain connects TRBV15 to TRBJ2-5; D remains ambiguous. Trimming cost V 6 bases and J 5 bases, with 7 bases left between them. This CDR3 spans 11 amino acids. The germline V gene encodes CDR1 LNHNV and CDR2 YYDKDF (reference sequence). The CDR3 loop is CATRLEETQYF. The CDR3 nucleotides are TGTGCCACCAGGTTAGAGGAGACCCAGTACTTC.

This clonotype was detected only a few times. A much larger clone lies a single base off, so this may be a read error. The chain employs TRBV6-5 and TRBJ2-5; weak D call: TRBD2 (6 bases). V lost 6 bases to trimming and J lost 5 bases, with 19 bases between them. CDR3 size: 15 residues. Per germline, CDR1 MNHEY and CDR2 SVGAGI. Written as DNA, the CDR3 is TGTGCCAGCAGCCCCGTGGAGGGAGGAGGGGAGACCCAGTACTTC. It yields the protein CASSPVEGGGETQYF.

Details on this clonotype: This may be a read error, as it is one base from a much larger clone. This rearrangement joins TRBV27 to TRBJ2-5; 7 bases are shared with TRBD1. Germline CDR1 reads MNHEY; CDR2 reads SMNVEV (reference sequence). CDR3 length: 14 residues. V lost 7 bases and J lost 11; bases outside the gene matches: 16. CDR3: CASKWTGKRNEQYF. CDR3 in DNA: TGTGCCAGCAAATGGACAGGTAAACGGAATGAGCAGTACTTC.

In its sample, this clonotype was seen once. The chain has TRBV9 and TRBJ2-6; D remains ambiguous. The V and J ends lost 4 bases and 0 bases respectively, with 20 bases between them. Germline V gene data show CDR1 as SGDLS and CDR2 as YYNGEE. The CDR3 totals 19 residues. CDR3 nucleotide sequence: TGTGCCAGCAGCCTCCTAGGTGGCTCCCTCAGCTCTGGGGCCAACGTCCTGACTTTC. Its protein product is CASSLLGGSLSSGANVLTF. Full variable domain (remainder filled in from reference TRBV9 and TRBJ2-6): DSGVTQTPKHLITATGQRVTLRCSPRSGDLSVYWYQQSLDQGLQFLIQYYNGEERAKGNILERFSAQQFPDLHSELNLSSLELGDSALYFCASSLLGGSLSSGANVLTFGAGSRLTVL.